The clone carrying this T cell receptor (beta chain) was recorded at least ten times. What it recognizes is unknown. This sample was taken from a study of CD8 T cells in ankylosing spondylitis. General study results and limits: Blood of patients with ankylosing spondylitis appeared to be characterized by a TCR beta motif of eight highly homologous variants. Disease-linked clones, CD8+, were relatively rare in peripheral blood. Reportedly, disease-linked clones are significantly enriched in ankylosing spondylitis patients' matched synovial fluid.

This CDR3 has 14 amino acids. CDR1 SQVTM and CDR2 ANQGSEA come from the germline V gene. Trimming shortened V by 6 bases and J by 0 bases, and 12 bases separated the two germline ends. 5'-RACE, quantitative and with molecular barcodes, yielded the TCR beta libraries. TCRdb re-derived calls from the 5' RACE reads in MiXCR, one entry per CDR3 protein. The profile covers some 800,000 distinct CDR3 sequences, with 12% appearing a single time and 0.51% taken by the ten largest. The rearrangement uses TRBV29-1 and TRBJ2-4; TRBD2 is a possible D gene (5 bases). The sequenced sample was blood, either unsorted or a sorted T cell fraction (not recorded which). The TCR sequence derives from a male donor with ankylosing spondylitis. The CDR3 nucleotides read TGCAGCGTCCTCACTAGACTAGCCAAAAACATTCAGTACTTC. Translating it yields CSVLTRLAKNIQYF.